This TCR beta chain was recovered during a study of blood T cell repertoires in COVID-19. Across the study: There were acute and convalescent COVID-19 samples, and they came from the United States, Italy and Spain. Sources were T cells, B-cell-depleted T cells, or PBMCs; the material itself was cDNA or gDNA.

Clones were sequenced by immunoSEQ multiplex PCR, and TCRdb holds only the in-frame ones, with some missing. The table has roughly 250,000 clones, approximately 91% seen once. Those enrolled, adults aged roughly 18 to 90 years, came from around 25 US areas. Assignments of participants to cohorts depended upon their own reported clinical history. The sequence was collected from a woman in her forties with acute COVID-19. Sequenced material: PBMCs or T cells enriched from blood (not recorded which).

Here the CDR3 DNA reads TGTGCCAGCAGTTACCTTTTTTCGACAGGGCTGAGTCAGCCCCAGCATTTT. Translating gives CASSYLFSTGLSQPQHF. The V call is TRBV6-2 or TRBV6-3, the J call TRBJ1-5; 7 nucleotides match TRBD1. The germline CDR1 and CDR2 sequences are MNHEY and SVGEGT. The J segment lost 6 bases and the V segment lost 2 bases, leaving 13 bases of the junction unmatched. This CDR3 is built from 17 residues.